This TCR beta chain was sequenced during a study of PD-1 blockade in classical Hodgkin lymphoma (dated by TCRdb to the early 2020s). Notes on the research overall: Nivolumab dosing was 3 mg/kg intravenously every 2 weeks, continuing until either disease progression or unacceptable toxicity. A peripheral blood immune signature of response to PD-1 blockade in classical Hodgkin lymphoma was defined using TCR beta sequencing and CyTOF.

Comments on this clone: Its target antigen remains unknown. Base qualities were left out, and no much larger clone turns up one base away.

Taken with the paper, the label for time point translates to: cycle 2 day 1 (C2D1) of nivolumab. Every trial patient had relapsed after autologous stem cell transplantation, and cohorts A, B and C differed in prior brentuximab vedotin exposure. The trial cohort included some 53 patients with relapsed/refractory classical Hodgkin lymphoma, and each patient had a best overall response of complete response, partial response or progressive disease. Single-agent nivolumab was administered to trial patients in the multi-cohort phase II CheckMate 205 trial. An independent review committee assessed best overall response using the 2007 International Working Group response criteria. Trial PBMCs were collected just before the start of nivolumab (C1D1) and during therapy at cycle 2 day 1 and cycle 4 day 1. Peripheral blood was collected in 8 mL Vacutainer Cell Preparation Tubes, from which PBMCs were isolated by centrifugation and then cryopreserved.

General study outcomes and caveats: The study was limited to a single clinical trial cohort, and causes of repertoire differences, possibly disease activity or prior therapy, remained undefined. Patients starting nivolumab less than 1 year after ASCT had lower diversity and were excluded from later analyses to avoid confounding by immune reconstitution. CD4+ but not CD8+ TCR diversity rose significantly by C4D1 (p=0.0027 vs p=0.16), most apparent in complete responders (p=0.02). Among trial patients, those achieving complete response had baseline diversity similar to that of newly diagnosed patients, while diversity was significantly lower in partial responders and progressors. Baseline TCR diversity was reported as lower in newly diagnosed patients than in healthy donors, and lower still in relapsed/refractory patients.

The Qiagen DNeasy kit was used to extract genomic DNA from unsorted PBMCs and from the negatively selected CD4+ and CD8+ fractions. TCR beta CDR3 regions were amplified by immunoSEQ multiplex PCR using primers annealing to V and J segments. Amplification bias was minimized using a synthetic immune receptor repertoire, and residual bias was removed computationally after sequencing. Processing in the source paper ran as follows. Custom Python scripts were used to quantify repertoire diversity as the Shannon entropy index. Unsorted, CD4+ and CD8+ repertoires were examined separately, except in combined analyses, for which CD4+ and CD8+ sequences were merged in silico. A clone counted as expanded when the clone's frequency after treatment rose at least 2-fold relative to C1D1, and clones undetected at baseline were given a pseudocount of 0.5. Singleton clones were defined as clones with 0 or 1 copy at C1D1, and non-singleton clones were defined as clones with 2 or more copies. Clones expanded in unsorted samples were annotated as CD4+, CD8+ or unknown by matching protein sequences in sorted samples from the same patient. Diversity changes from C1D1 to C4D1 were tested in paired samples using Wilcoxon tests. TCRdb provides this immuneACCESS table in a form limited to in-frame rearrangements. Some clones are lacking; in checked studies, under half of them reflect an unresolved V gene, and why the rest are absent is not known. For V, J and clone size, that table is used; D and trimming come from the DNA. The sample table records over 20,000 clones; around 81% of these occur just once. In total, the top ten clones hold 17% of the sample.

Including cysteine and phenylalanine, the CDR3 has 14 amino acids. The DNA shown is the 42-base CDR3, in frame from base 1. V drops 1 base and J drops 1 base, leaving 8 bases in between. The germline V gene provides CDR1 LGHNA and CDR2 YNFKEQ. Recombination joined TRBV4-2 with TRBJ2-7; the D region possibly corresponds to TRBD1 (6 bases align). The receptor was isolated from a human donor with classical Hodgkin lymphoma. The material was peripheral blood mononuclear cells (PBMCs), obtained before the second cycle of nivolumab. The sequence in DNA is TGTGCCAGCAGCCAAGGAGGACAGTCCTACGAGCAGTACTTC. Translated, this gives CASSQGGQSYEQYF.